Shown below are 32 T cell receptor beta chains from a single sample sequenced in a study of tumor-infiltrating lymphocytes in primary liver carcinoma. TCR beta cDNA was made from around 520 ng total RNA with a constant-region primer. Investigators got TCR beta libraries out of three nested multiplex PCR rounds, done with slightly modified ARM-PCR. TRBV1-TRBV30 forward primers and a C-beta reverse primer were used in the first two PCR rounds, which each ran for about 10 cycles. TCRdb reprocessed the multiplex PCR reads with MiXCR, giving one entry per CDR3 protein. Of 100,000 to 150,000 distinct CDR3 sequences listed, around 60% are singletons. Co-extraction of RNA and DNA was performed on roughly 20-33 mg of unsorted bulk tissue. The sample comprised liver tumor tissue from sampling region 3. Subset here: tumor region T3, left-lateral pole. These receptors originate from a woman aged 55-75 years with primary liver carcinoma and hepatitis B virus infection.

Regarding this clonotype: A much larger clone lies a single base off, so this may be a read error. This chain uses TRBV7-9 with TRBJ2-7; D ambiguous. The germline V gene encodes CDR1 SEHNR and CDR2 FQNEAQ (reference sequence). Trimming stripped 8 bases from V and 7 bases from J, with 12 bases between. This CDR3 comprises 11 residues. The chain's CDR3 is CASGRLGEQYF. CDR3 DNA: TGTGCCAGCGGCCGACTCGGGGAGCAGTACTTC.

To note about this clonotype: A much larger clone differs by one base, so this may be a read error. The chain carries TRBV5-6 and TRBJ2-3; D possibly corresponds to TRBD2 (6 bases). In germline, CDR1 is SGHDT, CDR2 YYEEEE. This CDR3 comprises 15 residues. The CDR3, as DNA: TGTGCCAGCAGTCTGACTAGGTTGGTCGCAGATATGCAGTATTTT. It yields the protein CASSLTRLVADMQYF. Drawing the rest from reference TRBV5-6 and TRBJ2-3, the complete variable domain is DAGVTQSPTHLIKTRGQQVTLRCSPKSGHDTVSWYQQALGQGPQFIFQYYEEEERQRGNFPDRFSGHQFPNYSSELNVNALLLGDSALYLCASSLTRLVADMQYFGPGTRLTVL.

The V call is TRBV29-1, the J call TRBJ2-3, with D uncertain. The CDR3 is 15 residues long. Germline V CDR1 and CDR2: SQVTM, ANQGSEA. V was shortened by 5 bases and J by 2 bases, with 17 bases between the two germline ends. CDR3 bases: TGCAGCGTTTCCTTAGGGAATGGAGCCACAGATACGCAGTATTTT. Translated: CSVSLGNGATDTQYF.

About this clonotype itself: One junction end disagrees with the germline gene, perhaps due to a read error. The V call is TRBV28, the J call TRBJ1-4; 8 bases map to TRBD1. There are 15 residues in the CDR3. CDR1 MDHEN and CDR2 SYDVKM come from the germline V gene. The DNA of the CDR3 is TGTGTCAGCAGTCTGCAGGGGGCGGGGGTTGAAAAACTGTTTTTT. This translates into CVSSLQGAGVEKLFF.

Ten or more counts support this clonotype. The chain uses TRBV4-1 and TRBJ2-1, with D tentatively TRBD2 (5 bases). Germline V CDR1 and CDR2: MGHRA, YSYEKL. There are 16 residues in the CDR3. The ends were cut back, 1 base at V and 1 base at J, with 11 bases in the middle. CDR3 loop: CASSQVGRASYNEQFF. CDR3 nucleotides: TGCGCCAGCAGCCAAGTGGGGAGAGCGTCCTACAATGAGCAGTTCTTC.

Concerning this clonotype: The junction departs from germline at one end; a sequencing error may be responsible. The V gene is TRBV13, the J gene TRBJ2-7; no firm D call. Germline CDR1 and CDR2: PRHDT and FYEKMQ (reference sequence). The CDR3 runs 12 residues. The CDR3 protein is CTSSLTPGEQYF. The DNA for the CDR3 is TGTACCAGTAGCTTAACTCCCGGCGAGCAGTACTTC.

The chain recombines TRBV30 with TRBJ2-1; TRBD2 aligns across 12 bases. Trimming cost V 1 base and J 3 bases; bases outside gene matches: 1. The CDR3 contains 15 residues. CDR1 is GTSNPN, CDR2 SVGIG, per germline (reference sequence). The CDR3 DNA sequence: TGTGCCTGGAGTGAGGGACTAGCGGGCTACAATGAGCAGTTCTTC. Protein product: CAWSEGLAGYNEQFF.

This clonotype has only one observation. This sequence may be a read error, since a much larger clone differs from it by one base. The chain uses TRBV25-1 and TRBJ2-7; D ambiguous. CDR3 length equals 14 residues. V was cut by 2 bases and J by 4 bases, with 12 bases left in between. The germline V gene has CDR1 MGHDK and CDR2 SYGVNS. CDR3 bases: TGTGCCAGCAGTGAACCTGTTACATCTTACGAGCAGTACTTC. It is translated as CASSEPVTSYEQYF.

Remarks on this clonotype: Since the CDR3 does not end with the conserved phenylalanine or tryptophan, this likely comes from a read error. V gene TRBV11-2 combines with J gene TRBJ2-2; 12 bases are shared with TRBD2. The CDR3 spans 16 residues. Looked up from germline, CDR1 is SGHAT and CDR2 is FQNNGV. CDR3: CAGSFRLAGDVGELFL. The CDR3 DNA is TGTGCCGGCAGCTTCCGACTAGCGGGAGATGTGGGGGAGCTGTTTTTG.

On this clonotype itself: In this CDR3 the conserved last residue, phenylalanine or tryptophan, is missing, so a read error is likely. The J gene is TRBJ2-5, the V gene TRBV5-8, with TRBD1 matching 7 bases. The ends lost 4 bases at V and 3 bases at J; junction bases unmatched: 12. CDR1 and CDR2 from the germline V gene are SGHTS and YDEGEE. The CDR3 sequence is 16 residues long. This CDR3 is CASSTDFRDRKETQYY. The DNA for the CDR3 is TGTGCCAGCAGCACAGACTTTCGGGACAGAAAAGAGACCCAGTACTAC.

The rearrangement links TRBV29-1 to TRBJ1-4, with D possibly TRBD1 on 6 matching bases. Germline-derived CDR1 and CDR2 are SQVTM and ANQGSEA. The CDR3 length is 13 residues. The chain's CDR3 is CSATGIGGEKLFF. The CDR3 DNA sequence: TGCAGTGCAACCGGGATAGGGGGAGAAAAACTGTTTTTT. The variable domain in full, with the rest retrieved from reference TRBV29-1 and TRBJ1-4, is SAVISQKPSRDICQRGTSLTIQCQVDSQVTMMFWYRQQPGQSLTLIATANQGSEATYESGFVIDKFPISRPNLTFSTLTVSNMSPEDSSIYLCSATGIGGEKLFFGSGTQLSVL.

This sequence joins TRBV6-5 and TRBJ2-1, with D perhaps TRBD1 or TRBD2 (6 bases each). V was pared by 4 bases and J by 5 bases, with 18 bases between. This CDR3 is built from 16 residues. The germline gives CDR1 MNHEY, CDR2 SVGAGI. The CDR3 DNA reads TGTGCCAGCAGTTCTCCCGGGGGCAGGACGGACAATGAGCAGTTCTTC. Encoded protein: CASSSPGGRTDNEQFF.

This chain links TRBV11-2 with TRBJ1-2; D unclear. This CDR3 comprises 13 residues. Germline V gives CDR1 SGHAT, CDR2 FQNNGV. The V and J ends lost 11 bases and 2 bases respectively, with 15 bases between them. CDR3 sequence reads: CACIPGLNYGYTF. The CDR3 DNA reads as TGTGCCTGCATCCCAGGACTAAACTATGGCTACACCTTC.

This clonotype showed up many times. The rearrangement joins TRBV12-3 or TRBV12-4 to TRBJ1-1, with D possibly being TRBD1 (5 bases). This CDR3 is 16 amino acids long. Between the trimmed V and J ends, which lost 2 bases and 1 base, there was a span of 14 bases. The CDR3 spells CASSLRGPGWNTEAFF. The CDR3, as DNA: TGTGCCAGCAGTTTAAGGGGTCCGGGGTGGAACACTGAAGCTTTCTTT.

As regards this clonotype: Relative to the germline gene, one junction end is altered; a read error may explain this. The rearrangement uses TRBV29-1 and TRBJ1-1; the D gene is possibly TRBD1 (6 bases). Germline assignment: CDR1 SQVTM and CDR2 ANQGSEA. The CDR3 loop spans 14 amino acids. The CDR3 DNA follows: TGCAGTGTTGAGATCAGGGGATTGAACACTGAAACTTTCTTT. It is translated as CSVEIRGLNTETFF.

For this clonotype: Likely a read error: the CDR3 ends without its conserved phenylalanine or tryptophan. The CDR3 nucleotides read TGTGCCAGCACTTTGAACCCGTTCACTGAAGCTTTCTCT. Protein sequence: CASTLNPFTEAFS. V usage is TRBV6-5 and J usage is TRBJ1-1, with no clear D. The germline V gene encodes CDR1 MNHEY and CDR2 SVGAGI. The CDR3 spans 13 residues. The germline V and J ends were trimmed by 7 bases and 4 bases, with 13 bases remaining between them.

There are a few counts of this clonotype. One base away lies a much larger clone, so this may be a sequencing read error. The chain carries TRBV28 and TRBJ1-2; D is uncertain. Germline V gene sequence: CDR1 MDHEN, CDR2 SYDVKM. The ends were cut back, 7 bases at V and 8 bases at J, with 11 bases in the middle. There are 11 residues in the CDR3. CDR3 residues: CASTKFLGYTF. The CDR3 nucleotides are TGTGCCAGCACCAAATTTCTGGGCTACACCTTC.

For this clonotype: A read error may explain this, as a much larger clone is one base away. The CDR3 DNA reads TGTGCCAGCAGCTTCACTATCACTCGACAGAAGAACACTGAAGCTTTCTTT. Translating it yields CASSFTITRQKNTEAFF. V usage is TRBV5-5 and J usage is TRBJ1-1; perhaps TRBD1 as D (5 bases). This CDR3 region has 17 residues. Per the germline V gene, CDR1 is SGHKS and CDR2 is YYEKEE (reference sequence). V lost 2 bases and J lost 1, with 18 bases in between.

This clonotype has at least ten counts. This chain uses TRBV28 with TRBJ2-3; the match to TRBD2 covers 9 bases. The CDR3 spans 15 residues. Germline loops: CDR1 MDHEN, CDR2 SYDVKM. With 11 bases clipped from V and 4 bases from J, the junction kept 13 bases outside the gene matches. In nucleotides, the CDR3 is TGTGCCGGGAGCCCGGCGGGAGGGGTAGCAGATACGCAGTATTTT. The encoded protein is CAGSPAGGVADTQYF. The whole variable domain, remainder taken from reference TRBV28 and TRBJ2-3, is DVKVTQSSRYLVKRTGEKVFLECVQDMDHENMFWYRQDPGLGLRLIYFSYDVKMKEKGDIPEGYSVSREKKERFSLILESASTNQTSMYLCAGSPAGGVADTQYFGPGTRLTVL.

In its sample, this clonotype was seen many times. V is TRBV10-3 and J is TRBJ2-3; 11 positions match TRBD2. With V trimmed by 6 bases and J by 4 bases, 6 bases remained unmatched. The V gene's germline CDR1 is ENHRY and CDR2 SYGVKD. The CDR3 spans 15 residues. The CDR3 loop is CAIRLAGAAADTQYF. CDR3 DNA sequence: TGTGCCATCAGACTAGCGGGAGCTGCGGCAGATACGCAGTATTTT.

On this clonotype: The junction departs from the called germline gene at one end, perhaps through a read error. This rearrangement joins TRBV28 to TRBJ1-1; D uncertain. The germline V gene has CDR1 MDHEN and CDR2 SYDVKM. The CDR3 extends over 12 amino acids. CDR3 in amino acids: CACSLPMREAFF. The CDR3 DNA is TGTGCCTGCAGTTTACCCATGAGAGAAGCTTTCTTT.

The V and J genes are TRBV11-1 and TRBJ1-5; D perhaps matches TRBD1 (6 bases). With 7 bases removed from V and 9 bases from J, the gap between germline ends came to 16 bases. The CDR3 extends over 13 amino acids. Germline V gene lookup returns CDR1 SGHAT and CDR2 FQDESV (reference sequence). CDR3 in amino acids: CASNRDRNVPQHF. The CDR3 DNA is TGTGCCAGCAACCGAGACAGGAATGTGCCCCAGCATTTT.

In the case of this clonotype: The junction departs from germline at one end; a sequencing error may be responsible. This rearrangement joins TRBV10-1 to TRBJ1-1, with D perhaps matching TRBD1 (6 bases). This CDR3 comprises 13 residues. Germline V gene data show CDR1 as WNHNN and CDR2 as SYGVQD (reference sequence). CDR3 amino acids: CASNQGWDTEVFF. The CDR3, as DNA: TGCGCCAGCAACCAAGGGTGGGACACTGAAGTTTTCTTT.

This clonotype was seen ten or more times. The chain couples TRBV12-3 or TRBV12-4 to TRBJ2-2; D gene uncertain. V was trimmed by 6 bases and J by 2 bases, leaving 7 bases between them. The CDR3 runs to 13 residues. The CDR3 DNA is TGTGCCAGCAGATTGGATAACACCGGGGAGCTGTTTTTT. Translating gives CASRLDNTGELFF.

Worth noting for this clonotype: A read error may explain this, as a much larger clone is one base away. V is TRBV5-4 and J is TRBJ2-4; the match to TRBD2 covers 7 bases. Germline V CDR1 and CDR2: SGHNT, YYREEE (reference sequence). The CDR3 totals 15 residues. With 6 bases clipped from V and 5 bases from J, the junction kept 11 bases outside the gene matches. The CDR3 protein is CASTLKAAGENIQYF. CDR3 nucleotides: TGTGCCAGCACCCTCAAAGCGGCGGGGGAAAACATTCAGTACTTC.

Notes on this clonotype: The junction shows a germline mismatch at one end, possibly a read error. The chain carries TRBV19 and TRBJ2-7, with a tentative D call TRBD2 (6 bases). Germline CDR1 is LNHDA and CDR2 is SQIVND (reference sequence). This CDR3 spans 15 amino acids. The CDR3 DNA follows: TGTGCCAGACTCAGCGGGCACTTTAGCTCCTACGGGCAGTACTTC. Translated, it gives CARLSGHFSSYGQYF.

This clonotype occurred many times. V gene TRBV6-5 combines with J gene TRBJ2-2; D is possibly TRBD1 (6 bases). The length of the CDR3 is 14 residues. V was cut by 6 bases and J by 5 bases, with 13 bases left in between. Germline V gene lookup returns CDR1 MNHEY and CDR2 SVGAGI. CDR3 sequence reads: CASRAPTGTGELFF. For the CDR3, the DNA is TGTGCCAGCAGGGCCCCTACAGGGACCGGGGAGCTGTTTTTT.

Comment on this clonotype: A much bigger clone sits one base away, suggesting this may be a read error. CDR3 loop: CSFSGTSGGNEQFF. In nucleotides, the CDR3 is TGCAGCTTTAGTGGGACTAGCGGGGGCAATGAGCAGTTCTTC. The chain has TRBV29-1 and TRBJ2-1; 14 nucleotides line up with TRBD2. Per the germline V gene, CDR1 is SQVTM and CDR2 is ANQGSEA. The CDR3 has 14 amino acids. The ends lost 8 bases at V and 6 bases at J; junction bases unmatched: 6.

In the case of this clonotype: Sequence at one end of the junction differs from germline and may be a read error. The V gene is TRBV30, the J gene TRBJ2-1; D might be TRBD2 (7 bases). Per germline, CDR1 GTSNPN and CDR2 SVGIG (reference sequence). The CDR3 totals 21 residues. CDR3 amino acids: CAGSVVAGDKRARSSYNEQFF. Here the CDR3 DNA reads TGTGCCGGGAGTGTGGTTGCGGGGGACAAGCGGGCACGGAGTTCCTACAATGAGCAGTTCTTC.

Concerning this clonotype: One end of the junction does not line up with germline, which may come from a read error. The CDR3, as DNA: TGCGGCGTTGCCGGGGGGTCCAGGACAGAAGCTTTCTTT. It is translated as CGVAGGSRTEAFF. The rearrangement links TRBV29-1 to TRBJ1-1; D might be TRBD1 (5 bases). Per germline, CDR1 SQVTM and CDR2 ANQGSEA. The CDR3 runs to 13 residues.

In DNA form, the CDR3 reads TGTGCCAGCTTAGCAATGGGGAGAAGGAGCACAGATACGCAGTATTTT. This translates into CASLAMGRRSTDTQYF. This rearrangement joins TRBV11-2 to TRBJ2-3; TRBD2 is a possible D gene (5 bases). V was clipped by 8 bases and J by 0 bases, with 18 bases between them. The CDR3 loop spans 16 amino acids. CDR1 and CDR2 (germline): SGHAT, FQNNGV.

Points on this clonotype: The missing conserved phenylalanine or tryptophan at the end of this CDR3 makes a read error likely. V and J are TRBV29-1 and TRBJ1-4; D not resolved. Germline CDR1 reads SQVTM; CDR2 reads ANQGSEA. The CDR3 length is 13 residues. The CDR3 bases are TGCGGCGTCGGGTCCTTGGGGTCCGAAAAACTGTTTCTT. Translating it yields CGVGSLGSEKLFL.